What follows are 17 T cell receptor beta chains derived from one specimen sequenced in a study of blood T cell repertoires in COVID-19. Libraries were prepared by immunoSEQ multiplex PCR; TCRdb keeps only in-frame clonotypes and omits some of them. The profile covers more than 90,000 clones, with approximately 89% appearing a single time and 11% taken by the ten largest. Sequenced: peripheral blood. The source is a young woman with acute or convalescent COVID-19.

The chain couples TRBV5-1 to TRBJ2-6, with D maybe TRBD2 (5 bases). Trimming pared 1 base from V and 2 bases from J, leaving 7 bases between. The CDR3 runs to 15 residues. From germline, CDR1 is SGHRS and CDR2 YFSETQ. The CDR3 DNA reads TGCGCCAGCAGCTTGAACGGGGCTGGGGCCAACGTCCTGACTTTC. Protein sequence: CASSLNGAGANVLTF.

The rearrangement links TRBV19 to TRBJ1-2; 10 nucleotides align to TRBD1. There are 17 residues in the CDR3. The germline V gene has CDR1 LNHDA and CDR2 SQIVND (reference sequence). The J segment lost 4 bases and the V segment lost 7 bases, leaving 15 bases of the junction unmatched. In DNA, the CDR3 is TGTGCCAGTACCTCCGTCCGGGACAGGGGCCTCGGCTATGGCTACACCTTC. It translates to CASTSVRDRGLGYGYTF.

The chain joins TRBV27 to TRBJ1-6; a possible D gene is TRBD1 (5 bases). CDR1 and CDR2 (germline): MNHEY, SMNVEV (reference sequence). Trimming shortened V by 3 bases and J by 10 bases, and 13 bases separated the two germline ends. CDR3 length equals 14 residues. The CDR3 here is CASSFRQGKSPLHF. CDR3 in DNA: TGTGCCAGCAGTTTCCGGCAGGGTAAATCACCCCTCCACTTT.

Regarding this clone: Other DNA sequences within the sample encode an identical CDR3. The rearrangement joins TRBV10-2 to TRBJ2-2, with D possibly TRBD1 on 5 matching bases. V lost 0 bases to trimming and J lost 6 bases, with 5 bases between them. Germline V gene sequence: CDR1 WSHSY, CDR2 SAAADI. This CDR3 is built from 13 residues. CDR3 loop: CASSESGAGELFF. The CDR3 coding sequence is TGCGCCAGCAGTGAGTCAGGGGCCGGGGAGCTGTTTTTT.

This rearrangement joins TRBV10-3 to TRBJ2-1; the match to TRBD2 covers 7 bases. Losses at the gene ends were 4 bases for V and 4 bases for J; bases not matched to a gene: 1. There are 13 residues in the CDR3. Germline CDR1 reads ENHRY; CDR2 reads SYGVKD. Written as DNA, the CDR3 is TGTGCCATCAGTGTGGGACTATACAATGAGCAGTTCTTC. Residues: CAISVGLYNEQFF.

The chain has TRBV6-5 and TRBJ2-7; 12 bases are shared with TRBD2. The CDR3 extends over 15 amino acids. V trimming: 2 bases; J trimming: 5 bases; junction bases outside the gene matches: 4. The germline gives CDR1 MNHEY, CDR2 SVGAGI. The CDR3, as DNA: TGTGCCAGCAGTTACGGGAGGACTAGCGGGGACGAGCAGTACTTC. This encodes CASSYGRTSGDEQYF.

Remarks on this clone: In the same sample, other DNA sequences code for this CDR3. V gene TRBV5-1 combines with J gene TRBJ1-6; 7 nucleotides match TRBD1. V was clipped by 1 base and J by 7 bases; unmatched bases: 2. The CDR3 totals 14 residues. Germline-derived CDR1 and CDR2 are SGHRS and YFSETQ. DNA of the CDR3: TGCGCCAGCAGCTTGCAGGGGGAGAATTCACCCCTCCACTTT. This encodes CASSLQGENSPLHF.

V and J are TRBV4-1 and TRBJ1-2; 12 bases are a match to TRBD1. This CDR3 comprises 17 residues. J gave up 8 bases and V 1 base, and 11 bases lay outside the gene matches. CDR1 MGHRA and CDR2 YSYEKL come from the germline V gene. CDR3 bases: TGCGCCAGCAGCCAAGGGGGATTGGGACAGGGGGCGCGAGGCTACACCTTC. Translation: CASSQGGLGQGARGYTF.

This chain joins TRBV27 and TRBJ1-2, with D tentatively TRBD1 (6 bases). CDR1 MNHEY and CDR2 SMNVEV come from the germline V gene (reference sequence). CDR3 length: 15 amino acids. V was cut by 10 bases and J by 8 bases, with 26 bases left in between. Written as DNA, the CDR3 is TGTGCCAAAAGGGGGGGGATGAGTGTTTTAGGAGGCTACACCTTC. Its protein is CAKRGGMSVLGGYTF.

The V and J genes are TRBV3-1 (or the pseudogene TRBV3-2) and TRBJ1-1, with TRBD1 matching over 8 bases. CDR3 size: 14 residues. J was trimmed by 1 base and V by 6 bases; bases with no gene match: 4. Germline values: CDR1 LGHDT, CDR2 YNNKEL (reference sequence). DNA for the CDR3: TGTGCCAGCAGACACAGGGGGAAGAACACTGAAGCTTTCTTT. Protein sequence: CASRHRGKNTEAFF.

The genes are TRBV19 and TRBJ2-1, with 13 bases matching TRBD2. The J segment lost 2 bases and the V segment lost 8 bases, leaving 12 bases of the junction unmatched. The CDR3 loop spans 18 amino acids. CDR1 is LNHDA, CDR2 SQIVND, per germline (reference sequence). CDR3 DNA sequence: TGTGCCAGTCGGAGAATCTGGACTAGCGGGGGAACCTACAATGAGCAGTTCTTC. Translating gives CASRRIWTSGGTYNEQFF.

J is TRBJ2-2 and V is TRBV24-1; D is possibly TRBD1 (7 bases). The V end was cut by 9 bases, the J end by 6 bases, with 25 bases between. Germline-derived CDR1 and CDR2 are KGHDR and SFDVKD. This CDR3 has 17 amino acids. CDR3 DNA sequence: TGTGCCACCGGCTATGGGGGGCAGGGGGTAGCTCCCGGGGAGCTGTTTTTT. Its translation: CATGYGGQGVAPGELFF.

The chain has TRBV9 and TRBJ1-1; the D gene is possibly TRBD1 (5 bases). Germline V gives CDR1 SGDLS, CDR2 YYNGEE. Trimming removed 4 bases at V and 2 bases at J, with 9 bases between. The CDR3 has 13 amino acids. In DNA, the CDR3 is TGTGCCAGCAGCACGGGACTTAACACTGAAGCTTTCTTT. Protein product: CASSTGLNTEAFF.

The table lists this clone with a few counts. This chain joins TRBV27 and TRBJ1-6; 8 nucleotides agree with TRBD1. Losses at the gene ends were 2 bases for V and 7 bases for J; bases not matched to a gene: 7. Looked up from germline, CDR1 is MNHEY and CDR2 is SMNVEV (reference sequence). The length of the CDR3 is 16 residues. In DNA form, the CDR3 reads TGTGCCAGCAGTTTAGCGGGACAGGCACCAAATTCACCCCTCCACTTT. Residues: CASSLAGQAPNSPLHF.

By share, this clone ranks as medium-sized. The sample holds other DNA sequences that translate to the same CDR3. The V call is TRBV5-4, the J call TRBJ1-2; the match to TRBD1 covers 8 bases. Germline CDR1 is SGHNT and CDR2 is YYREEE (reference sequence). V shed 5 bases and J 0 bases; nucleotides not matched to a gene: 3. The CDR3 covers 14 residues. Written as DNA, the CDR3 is TGTGCCAGCAGTTTACAGGGGGCTAACTATGGCTACACCTTC. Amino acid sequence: CASSLQGANYGYTF.

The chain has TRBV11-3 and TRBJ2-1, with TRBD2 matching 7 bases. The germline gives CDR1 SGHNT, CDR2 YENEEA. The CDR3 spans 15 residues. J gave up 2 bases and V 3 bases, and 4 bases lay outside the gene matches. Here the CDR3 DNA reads TGTGCCAGCAGCTTGGAACGGGGGGCCTACAATGAGCAGTTCTTC. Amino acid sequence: CASSLERGAYNEQFF.

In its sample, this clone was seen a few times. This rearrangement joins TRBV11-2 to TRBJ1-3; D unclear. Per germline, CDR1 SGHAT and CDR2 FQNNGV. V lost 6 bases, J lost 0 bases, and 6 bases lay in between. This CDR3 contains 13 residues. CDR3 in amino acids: CASRRGSGNTIYF. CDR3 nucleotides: TGTGCCAGCAGGCGGGGCTCTGGAAACACCATATATTTT.